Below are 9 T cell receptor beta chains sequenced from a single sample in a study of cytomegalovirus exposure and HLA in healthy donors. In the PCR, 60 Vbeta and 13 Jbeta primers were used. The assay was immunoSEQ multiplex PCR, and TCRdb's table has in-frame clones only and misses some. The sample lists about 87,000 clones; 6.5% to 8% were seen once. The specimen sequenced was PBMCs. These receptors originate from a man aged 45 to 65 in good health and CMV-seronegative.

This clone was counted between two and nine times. CDR3 nucleotides: TGTGCCAGCAGCTTAGGCCTTGGACTAGCGGGAGGATACGAGCAGTACTTC. Its protein product is CASSLGLGLAGGYEQYF. The chain employs TRBV13 and TRBJ2-7; the match to TRBD2 covers 14 bases. This CDR3 spans 17 amino acids. Germline V lookup: CDR1 PRHDT, CDR2 FYEKMQ (reference sequence). The ends lost 0 bases at V and 4 bases at J; junction bases unmatched: 5.

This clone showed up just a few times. The DNA of the CDR3 is TGTGCCAGCAGCAATACGGGACACCTGAACACTGAAGCTTTCTTT. Encoded protein: CASSNTGHLNTEAFF. The chain links TRBV21-1 to TRBJ1-1; TRBD1 reflects the table's D call only, with no check against the DNA. TRBV21-1 is labeled a pseudogene. The CDR3 extends over 15 amino acids.

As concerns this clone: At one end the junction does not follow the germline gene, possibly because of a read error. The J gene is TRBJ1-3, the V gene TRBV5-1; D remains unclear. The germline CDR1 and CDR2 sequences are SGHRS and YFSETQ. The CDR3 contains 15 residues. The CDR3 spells CASSLDRAAGNAIYF. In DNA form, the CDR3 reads TGCGCCAGCAGCTTGGACAGAGCGGCCGGAAACGCCATATATTTT.

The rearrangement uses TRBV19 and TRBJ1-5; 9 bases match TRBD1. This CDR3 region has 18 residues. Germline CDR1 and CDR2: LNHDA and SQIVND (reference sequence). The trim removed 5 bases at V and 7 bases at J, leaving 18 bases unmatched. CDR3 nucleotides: TGTGCCAGTAGTCCACCTAAGGGACAGGGATTTTTTAACCAGCCCCAGCATTTT. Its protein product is CASSPPKGQGFFNQPQHF. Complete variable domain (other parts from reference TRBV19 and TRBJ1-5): DGGITQSPKYLFRKEGQNVTLSCEQNLNHDAMYWYRQDPGQGLRLIYYSQIVNDFQKGDIAEGYSVSREKKESFPLTVTSAQKNPTAFYLCASSPPKGQGFFNQPQHFGDGTRLSIL.

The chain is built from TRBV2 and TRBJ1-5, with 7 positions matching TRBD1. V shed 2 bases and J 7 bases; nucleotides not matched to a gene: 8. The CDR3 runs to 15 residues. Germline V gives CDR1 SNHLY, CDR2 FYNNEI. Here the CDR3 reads CASSERRGHGQPQHF. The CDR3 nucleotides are TGTGCCAGCAGTGAAAGAAGGGGGCACGGACAGCCCCAGCATTTT.

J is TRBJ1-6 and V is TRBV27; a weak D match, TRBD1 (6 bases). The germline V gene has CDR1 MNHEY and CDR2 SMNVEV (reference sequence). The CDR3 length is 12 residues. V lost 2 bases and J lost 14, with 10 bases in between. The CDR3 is CASSLGGNALHF. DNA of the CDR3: TGTGCCAGCAGTTTAGGGGGCAATGCCCTCCACTTT.

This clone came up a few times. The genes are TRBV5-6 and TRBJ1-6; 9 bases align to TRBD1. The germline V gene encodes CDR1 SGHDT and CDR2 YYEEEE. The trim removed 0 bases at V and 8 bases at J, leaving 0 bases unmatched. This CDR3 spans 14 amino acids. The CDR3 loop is CASSLGQGDSPLHF. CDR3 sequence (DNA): TGTGCCAGCAGCTTGGGACAGGGGGATTCACCCCTCCACTTT.

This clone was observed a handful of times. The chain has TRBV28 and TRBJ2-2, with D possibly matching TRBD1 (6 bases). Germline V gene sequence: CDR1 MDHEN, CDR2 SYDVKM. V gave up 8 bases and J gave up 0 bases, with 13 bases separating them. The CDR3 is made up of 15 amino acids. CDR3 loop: CASSHRAANTGELFF. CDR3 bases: TGTGCCAGCTCACACAGGGCGGCGAACACCGGGGAGCTGTTTTTT. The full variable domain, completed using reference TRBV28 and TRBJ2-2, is DVKVTQSSRYLVKRTGEKVFLECVQDMDHENMFWYRQDPGLGLRLIYFSYDVKMKEKGDIPEGYSVSREKKERFSLILESASTNQTSMYLCASSHRAANTGELFFGEGSRLTVL.

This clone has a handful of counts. CDR3: CATSIRQGAYNEQFF. The CDR3 DNA is TGTGCCACCAGCATTAGACAGGGGGCCTACAATGAGCAGTTCTTC. This chain connects TRBV15 to TRBJ2-1; TRBD1 agrees at 9 bases. The CDR3 spans 15 residues. CDR1 is LNHNV and CDR2 is YYDKDF in the germline V gene (reference sequence). J lost 2 bases, V lost 4 bases, and 3 bases had no gene match.